These 30 T cell receptor beta chains were all obtained from the same sample, sequenced in a study of neurological immune-mediated disorders. MiXCR, applied by TCRdb to the 5' RACE reads, yields one record per CDR3 protein. Here the sample spans about 50,000 distinct CDR3 sequences, 2.5% to 3.5% being singletons. The sequenced material came from PBMCs. The receptors derive from a woman between 50 and 59 years old with multiple sclerosis.

Many counts were recorded for this clonotype. This chain connects TRBV5-1 to TRBJ2-5; D gene uncertain. Trimming removed 2 bases at V and 2 bases at J, with 10 bases between. Germline V gives CDR1 SGHRS, CDR2 YFSETQ. This CDR3 is built from 14 residues. The CDR3 DNA reads TGCGCCAGCAGCTTCGAAGGGTTTCAAGAGACCCAGTACTTC. As protein: CASSFEGFQETQYF. Combining the CDR3 with reference TRBV5-1 and TRBJ2-5 gives the whole variable domain KAGVTQTPRYLIKTRGQQVTLSCSPISGHRSVSWYQQTPGQGLQFLFEYFSETQRNKGNFPGRFSGRQFSNSRSEMNVSTLELGDSALYLCASSFEGFQETQYFGPGTRLLVL.

In its sample, this clonotype was seen many times. The chain combines TRBV20-1 with TRBJ2-3; weak D call: TRBD1 (6 bases). The CDR3 extends over 14 amino acids. Trimming stripped 4 bases from V and 0 bases from J, with 11 bases between. Germline V gene lookup returns CDR1 DFQATT and CDR2 SNEGSKA (reference sequence). CDR3 sequence: CSATQGPSTDTQYF. CDR3 nucleotide sequence: TGCAGTGCTACACAGGGACCTAGCACAGATACGCAGTATTTT.

This clonotype came up many times. The chain uses TRBV27 and TRBJ1-5, with no clear D. The V and J ends lost 6 bases and 4 bases respectively, with 13 bases between them. The CDR3 covers 14 residues. The V gene's germline CDR1 is MNHEY and CDR2 SMNVEV (reference sequence). The CDR3 nucleotides read TGTGCCAGCAGCGCCATCAGCGTTAATCAGCCCCAGCATTTT. Translation: CASSAISVNQPQHF.

This clonotype was recorded at least ten times. This chain links TRBV7-9 with TRBJ2-7, with TRBD2 identical over 10 bases. Germline CDR1 reads SEHNR; CDR2 reads FQNEAQ (reference sequence). This CDR3 is 14 amino acids long. V was pared by 3 bases and J by 2 bases, with 1 base of the junction left unmatched. The CDR3 DNA reads TGTGCCAGCAGCTTCAGCGGGAGGGCCTACGAGCAGTACTTC. Its protein product is CASSFSGRAYEQYF.

In its sample, this clonotype was seen many times. This chain links TRBV5-1 with TRBJ1-1, with D perhaps TRBD1 (6 bases). This CDR3 spans 14 amino acids. Trimming took 2 bases from V and 1 from J, leaving 9 bases between them. Germline-derived CDR1 and CDR2 are SGHRS and YFSETQ. CDR3 DNA sequence: TGCGCCAGCAGCTTTAAACAGGGGAACACTGAAGCTTTCTTT. Protein product: CASSFKQGNTEAFF.

In this sample, this clonotype turned up many times. This sequence joins TRBV7-6 and TRBJ2-2; 12 nucleotides align to TRBD2. V lost 5 bases and J lost 0; bases outside the gene matches: 4. The CDR3 covers 17 residues. The germline gives CDR1 SGHVS, CDR2 FNYEAQ. CDR3 bases: TGTGCCAGCAGCAGCGGACTAGCGGGGTCGAACACCGGGGAGCTGTTTTTT. It is translated as CASSSGLAGSNTGELFF.

At least ten counts were recorded for this clonotype. This chain uses TRBV4-1 with TRBJ1-5, with TRBD1 identical over 7 bases. Germline V lookup: CDR1 MGHRA, CDR2 YSYEKL. V dropped 3 bases and J dropped 7; count of bases not matched to a gene: 9. The CDR3 has 15 residues. In nucleotides, the CDR3 is TGCGCCAGCAGCCATCGGGACAGCCAGAGGCAGCCCCAGCATTTT. It is translated as CASSHRDSQRQPQHF.

This clonotype was counted many times. The V gene is TRBV5-1, the J gene TRBJ1-5; the match to TRBD1 covers 9 bases. The CDR3 totals 14 residues. With V trimmed by 3 bases and J by 6 bases, 4 bases remained unmatched. Germline CDR1 reads SGHRS; CDR2 reads YFSETQ. CDR3 protein: CASSSGQGGQPQHF. For the CDR3, the DNA is TGCGCCAGCAGCTCGGGACAGGGAGGTCAGCCCCAGCATTTT.

The sample holds many counts of this clonotype. This chain joins TRBV6-5 and TRBJ1-4, with D unclear. The CDR3 is 14 residues long. V lost 2 bases, J lost 7 bases, and 11 bases lay in between. Germline-derived CDR1 and CDR2 are MNHEY and SVGAGI. The CDR3 sequence: CASSYGRVAEKLFF. The DNA for the CDR3 is TGTGCCAGCAGTTACGGGAGGGTGGCTGAAAAACTGTTTTTT.

The sample holds many counts of this clonotype. The gene calls are TRBV20-1 and TRBJ1-4; 9 nucleotides agree with TRBD1. Trimming removed 5 bases from V and 7 bases from J; junction bases left unmatched: 8. CDR3 length: 14 residues. The germline CDR1 and CDR2 sequences are DFQATT and SNEGSKA (reference sequence). The CDR3 DNA is TGCAGTGCTCGGTCCGGGACAGGGAGTGAAAAACTGTTTTTT. It translates to CSARSGTGSEKLFF.

This clonotype has a count of ten or more. This chain links TRBV20-1 with TRBJ2-1; 13 nucleotides line up with TRBD2. The CDR3 totals 14 residues. Germline V CDR1 and CDR2: DFQATT, SNEGSKA (reference sequence). V lost 5 bases and J lost 7; bases outside the gene matches: 5. The CDR3: CSAPRTSGGNEQFF. The CDR3 nucleotides are TGCAGTGCTCCCCGGACTAGCGGGGGAAATGAGCAGTTCTTC.

The table lists this clonotype with many counts. This chain joins TRBV20-1 and TRBJ2-3; TRBD2 agrees at 15 bases. Germline CDR1 is DFQATT and CDR2 is SNEGSKA (reference sequence). The CDR3 length is 17 residues. The J segment lost 2 bases and the V segment lost 5 bases, leaving 8 bases of the junction unmatched. The CDR3 loop is CSAQEGTSGGITDTQYF. CDR3 in DNA: TGCAGTGCTCAAGAGGGGACTAGCGGGGGGATCACAGATACGCAGTATTTT.

This clonotype occurred a few times. The chain uses TRBV7-6 and TRBJ2-2, with D possibly TRBD1 on 6 matching bases. Germline V gene sequence: CDR1 SGHVS, CDR2 FNYEAQ. Trimming removed 2 bases from V and 3 bases from J, with 7 bases in between. This CDR3 has 14 residues. Here the CDR3 reads CASSLRTDTGELFF. The CDR3 region has the DNA TGTGCCAGCAGCTTAAGGACAGACACCGGGGAGCTGTTTTTT.

This clonotype was detected many times. In nucleotides, the CDR3 is TGCAGTGCTAGAGATAGAGGGGGCGCGAACACCGGGGAGCTGTTTTTT. Encoded protein: CSARDRGGANTGELFF. The rearrangement uses TRBV20-1 and TRBJ2-2, with 7 positions matching TRBD1. This CDR3 has 16 residues. Per the germline V gene, CDR1 is DFQATT and CDR2 is SNEGSKA (reference sequence). V was clipped by 0 bases and J by 0 bases; unmatched bases: 4.

Remarks on this clonotype: This may come from a read error, since a much larger clone is one base off. This chain connects TRBV20-1 to TRBJ2-1, with D uncertain. Germline CDR1 reads DFQATT; CDR2 reads SNEGSKA (reference sequence). This CDR3 region has 14 residues. V gave up 6 bases and J gave up 3 bases, with 15 bases separating them. The CDR3: CSAVPEENYNEQFF. The CDR3 coding sequence is TGCAGTGCAGTCCCCGAAGAGAACTACAATGAGCAGTTCTTC.

This clonotype occurred many times. V is TRBV24-1 and J is TRBJ1-2; maybe TRBD1 (5 bases). Germline CDR1 reads KGHDR; CDR2 reads SFDVKD. The CDR3 totals 14 residues. Trimming removed 2 bases from V and 2 bases from J, with 8 bases in between. CDR3 nucleotides: TGTGCCACCAGTGATTGGGGCAAGAACTATGGCTACACCTTC. Translated, it gives CATSDWGKNYGYTF.

This clonotype was counted ten times or more. The chain recombines TRBV9 with TRBJ2-1; 13 bases line up with TRBD2. This CDR3 spans 18 amino acids. V shed 4 bases, J shed 8 bases, and the junction held 15 bases outside the gene matches. The germline gives CDR1 SGDLS, CDR2 YYNGEE. Here the CDR3 DNA reads TGTGCCAGCAGCCCCCGAGAGGTAACTAGCGGGAGGGCCTATGAGCAGTTCTTC. It specifies CASSPREVTSGRAYEQFF.

V is TRBV19 and J is TRBJ1-1; D not certain. The CDR3 extends over 15 amino acids. Germline values: CDR1 LNHDA, CDR2 SQIVND (reference sequence). The V end lost 1 base, the J end lost 5 bases, and 14 bases lay between the germline ends. The chain's CDR3 is CASSIGARVGTEAFF. CDR3 coding DNA: TGTGCCAGTAGTATAGGGGCACGGGTCGGGACTGAAGCTTTCTTT.

This clonotype was detected ten times or more. The rearrangement links TRBV5-1 to TRBJ2-7, with 7 positions matching TRBD2. The germline gives CDR1 SGHRS, CDR2 YFSETQ. The V and J ends lost 4 bases and 6 bases, in that order; junction bases with no gene match: 10. The CDR3 has 14 residues. DNA of the CDR3: TGCGCCAGCAGCCCACTAGCGCAAAGAACCGAGCAGTACTTC. It translates to CASSPLAQRTEQYF.

This clonotype was recorded many times. The rearrangement links TRBV2 to TRBJ2-7; no reliable D call. The ends were cut back, 6 bases at V and 4 bases at J, with 10 bases in the middle. Germline CDR1 reads SNHLY; CDR2 reads FYNNEI. The CDR3 extends over 12 amino acids. The CDR3 region has the DNA TGTGCCAGCAGCGATGTAGAATACGAGCAGTACGTC. This sequence encodes CASSDVEYEQYV.

This clonotype was seen ten or more times. The chain recombines TRBV15 with TRBJ2-1; the D is unclear. The CDR3 spans 12 residues. V shed 4 bases and J shed 7 bases, with 8 bases lying between them. CDR1 and CDR2 from the germline V gene are LNHNV and YYDKDF (reference sequence). As DNA, the CDR3 is TGTGCCACCAGCAAAGTACAGAATGAGCAGTTCTTC. It encodes CATSKVQNEQFF.

This clonotype has ten or more counts. The V call is TRBV5-1, the J call TRBJ2-2, with D possibly matching TRBD1 (5 bases). CDR1 and CDR2 (germline): SGHRS, YFSETQ. V lost 5 bases and J 5 bases, leaving 22 bases between the germline ends. CDR3 length: 17 residues. The CDR3 loop reads CASSFRLDNAGTGELFF. CDR3 in DNA: TGCGCCAGCAGTTTCCGACTTGATAACGCAGGGACCGGGGAGCTGTTTTTT.

This clonotype was counted many times. The gene calls are TRBV7-2 and TRBJ1-2; no definite D call. The length of the CDR3 is 13 residues. Between the trimmed V and J ends, which lost 5 bases and 4 bases, there was a span of 11 bases. Germline-derived CDR1 and CDR2 are SGHTA and FQGNSA. CDR3 loop: CASSNLRGYGYTF. CDR3 DNA sequence: TGTGCCAGCAGCAATCTTCGGGGCTATGGCTACACCTTC.

This clonotype was detected ten times or more. The chain has TRBV20-1 and TRBJ1-6, with TRBD1 identical over 8 bases. With V trimmed by 3 bases and J by 9 bases, 7 bases remained unmatched. Germline V CDR1 and CDR2: DFQATT, SNEGSKA (reference sequence). The CDR3 consists of 14 residues. The CDR3 DNA sequence: TGCAGTGCTAGGCGCGCAGGGGGCACTTCACCCCTCCACTTT. It yields the protein CSARRAGGTSPLHF.

This clonotype rates as medium-sized. V and J are TRBV7-7 and TRBJ2-1; D perhaps matches TRBD1 (6 bases). Germline values: CDR1 SSHAT, CDR2 FNYEAQ (reference sequence). Trimming took off 5 bases at V and 4 bases at J, with 15 bases between the two ends. This CDR3 is 15 amino acids long. The CDR3 here is CASSRGLDSYNEQFF. The CDR3, as DNA: TGTGCCAGCAGCCGAGGACTGGACAGTTACAATGAGCAGTTCTTC. Together with reference TRBV7-7 and TRBJ2-1, the CDR3 gives the full variable domain: GAGVSQSPRYKVTKRGQDVTLRCDPISSHATLYWYQQALGQGPEFLTYFNYEAQPDKSGLPSDRFSAERPEGSISTLTIQRTEQRDSAMYRCASSRGLDSYNEQFFGPGTRLTVL.

This clonotype was counted ten times or more. The chain links TRBV28 to TRBJ2-3; TRBD1 matches at 8 bases. The CDR3 runs 17 residues. Germline V gene data show CDR1 as MDHEN and CDR2 as SYDVKM. J gave up 0 bases and V 5 bases, and 10 bases lay outside the gene matches. This CDR3 is CASSPSGQGSSTDTQYF. Here the CDR3 DNA reads TGTGCCAGCAGTCCTAGTGGACAGGGCTCTAGCACAGATACGCAGTATTTT.

This clonotype showed up many times. V usage is TRBV7-2 and J usage is TRBJ2-7; D remains unclear. Trimming pared 0 bases from V and 4 bases from J, leaving 7 bases between. Germline CDR1 is SGHTA and CDR2 is FQGNSA. CDR3 size: 13 residues. The DNA for the CDR3 is TGTGCCAGCAGCTTAGCGTCACAGTACGAGCAGTACTTC. It codes for CASSLASQYEQYF. Drawing the rest from reference TRBV7-2 and TRBJ2-7, the complete variable domain is GAGVSQSPSNKVTEKGKDVELRCDPISGHTALYWYRQSLGQGLEFLIYFQGNSAPDKSGLPSDRFSAERTGGSVSTLTIQRTQQEDSAVYLCASSLASQYEQYFGPGTRLTVT.

This clonotype was recorded at least ten times. The J gene is TRBJ1-2, the V gene TRBV5-1; 12 bases fit TRBD1. CDR1 SGHRS and CDR2 YFSETQ come from the germline V gene. The CDR3 has 15 residues. The trim removed 2 bases at V and 6 bases at J, leaving 5 bases unmatched. CDR3 region: CASSFRDRGRDGYTF. The CDR3 nucleotides read TGCGCCAGCAGCTTCCGGGACAGGGGGCGAGATGGCTACACCTTC.

The CDR3 DNA sequence: TGTGCCAGCGGAATGGGTAGCGGGGGCCTGTACCAAGAGACCCAGTACTTC. This codes for CASGMGSGGLYQETQYF. The chain couples TRBV12-3 or TRBV12-4 to TRBJ2-5; 9 bases line up with TRBD2. V lost 8 bases, J lost 0 bases, and 13 bases stayed unmatched. This CDR3 comprises 17 residues.

This clonotype was recorded at least ten times. The chain links TRBV5-1 to TRBJ2-1; D might be TRBD1 or TRBD2, each matching 5 bases. The V gene lost 1 base and the J gene lost 6 bases, with 17 bases spanning the gap. CDR1 is SGHRS, CDR2 YFSETQ, per germline. This CDR3 has 16 residues. The chain's CDR3 is CASSLSPGQRGNEQFF. The DNA of the CDR3 is TGCGCCAGCAGCTTGTCTCCGGGGCAACGCGGCAATGAGCAGTTCTTC.